This entry describes one T cell receptor beta chain. The sample is drawn from a study of CD8+ T cells in alopecia areata. Trimming stripped 8 bases from V and 10 bases from J, with 3 bases between. The germline CDR1 and CDR2 sequences are MDHEN and SYDVKM. CDR3 length: 9 residues. This sample's treatment: oral pan-JAK inhibitor, 5-10 mg twice daily. Extraction and reverse transcription of RNA yielded cDNA as the sequencing template. Sequencing used immunoSEQ multiplex PCR; TCRdb keeps in-frame clones, though not all of them. The table records 270,000 or so clones, nearly 60% of them present only once. The rearrangement links TRBV28 to TRBJ1-6; D unclear. The source material was CD4+ T cells sorted from blood, sampled at week 24, from a patient treated with tofacitinib. The source of this sequence is a human donor with alopecia areata. CDR3 region: CASGSPLHF. Here the CDR3 DNA reads TGTGCCAGCGGCTCACCCCTCCACTTT.